This T cell receptor (beta chain) was recovered during a study of beta chain features in type 1 diabetes. Expressed TCRB transcripts were sequenced because the isolated RNA had all been reverse transcribed beforehand. The method was immunoSEQ multiplex PCR; TCRdb's version includes in-frame clones alone and lacks a portion of them. The profile shows 350,000 to 400,000 clones, about 16% of them singletons. Broader study findings: Junctions at VDJ sites from type 1 diabetes patients had fewer insertions and more deletions. Moderate yet significant TCRB CDR3 shortening was seen in Type 1 diabetes patients in all four CD4+ subsets.

Concerning this clone itself: Its antigen is still unknown.

Germline V gene sequence: CDR1 SGHRS, CDR2 YFSETQ. The ends were cut back, 0 bases at V and 10 bases at J, with 19 bases in the middle. This CDR3 spans 15 amino acids. The chain carries TRBV5-1 and TRBJ1-1, with D unresolved. The origin of this receptor is a woman between 18 and 29 years old in good health. The source material was naive CD4+ T cells from blood. This chain's CDR3 is CASSLEGGPRGGAFF. The CDR3 DNA follows: TGCGCCAGCAGCTTGGAGGGAGGTCCCCGAGGTGGAGCTTTCTTT.